This TCR beta chain was captured in a study of OX40 agonist ivuxolimab in advanced cancers. Whole-study results and caveats: Expanded clones were, on average, more numerous in CD8+ T cells than in CD4+. Some nonresponders likewise displayed low normalized T-cell clonal expansion.

Germline V gene data show CDR1 as SGDLS and CDR2 as YYNGEE. V lost 0 bases, J lost 7 bases, and 8 bases lay in between. The CDR3 runs to 12 residues. Data came from immunoSEQ multiplex PCR; TCRdb stores just in-frame clones and leaves some out. The repertoire consists of about 64,000 clones, with roughly 85% occurring once and the leading ten covering about 2.9%. On this clone itself: Antigen: not known.

No patient had autoimmune disease or received systemic immunosuppression. The receptor was derived from an adult with an advanced solid tumor such as melanoma, head and neck, liver or kidney cancer. This rearrangement joins TRBV9 to TRBJ2-7; D remains ambiguous. The sample here was CD4+ or CD8+ T cells sorted from blood, taken in a trial of the OX40 agonist ivuxolimab. CDR3 amino acids: CASSVADTEQYF. DNA of the CDR3: TGTGCCAGCAGCGTAGCTGACACGGAGCAGTACTTC. The full variable domain, rest sourced from reference TRBV9 and TRBJ2-7, is DSGVTQTPKHLITATGQRVTLRCSPRSGDLSVYWYQQSLDQGLQFLIQYYNGEERAKGNILERFSAQQFPDLHSELNLSSLELGDSALYFCASSVADTEQYFGPGTRLTVT.